This TCR beta chain was recorded in a study of T cell responses to AZD1222 COVID-19 vaccine. Study information: The study pooled second doses at about 4 or about 12 weeks.

The CDR3 runs to 16 residues. Germline CDR1 is MNHEY and CDR2 is SMNVEV (reference sequence). V was clipped by 5 bases and J by 9 bases, with 22 bases between them. TCRdb's table, derived via immunoSEQ multiplex PCR, lists solely in-frame clones and lacks some. In the table there are some 120,000 clones, roughly 87% of which are singletons. This sequence originates from an adult in good health. The chain employs TRBV27 and TRBJ1-4; D gene unclear. Material: peripheral blood, obtained on day 0 of AZD1222 vaccination. CDR3 loop: CASSPLDPVLPKKLFF. The CDR3 DNA follows: TGTGCCAGCAGTCCCCTTGACCCGGTCCTCCCAAAAAAACTGTTTTTT.